This TCR beta chain derives from a study of Tregs in tolerant kidney transplant recipients. Study context: CD4+CD25+CD127- cells came from approximately three-day belatacept mixed lymphocyte reactions, some with approximately 5-day graft donor restimulation. Sorting used antibodies to exclude donor cells.

As regards this clone: Its cognate antigen is unknown.

Generated by immunoSEQ multiplex PCR, the TCRdb table keeps only in-frame clones and is missing some. This sample has approximately 44,000 clones, with roughly 95% found just once. Points from the study as a whole: The most relevant donor-specific Treg TCRbeta repertoire apparently came from expansion with activated donor B cells.

Germline assignment: CDR1 MNHNS and CDR2 SASEGT. The CDR3 totals 16 residues. Trimming cost V 0 bases and J 0 bases, with 9 bases left between them. The J gene is TRBJ1-5, the V gene TRBV6-1; D is uncertain. The receptor comes from a human donor in good health. Sequencing input: Tregs from blood cultured with allogeneic cells. CDR3 protein: CASSEALPHSNQPQHF. As DNA, the CDR3 is TGTGCCAGCAGTGAAGCGCTTCCTCATAGCAATCAGCCCCAGCATTTT.